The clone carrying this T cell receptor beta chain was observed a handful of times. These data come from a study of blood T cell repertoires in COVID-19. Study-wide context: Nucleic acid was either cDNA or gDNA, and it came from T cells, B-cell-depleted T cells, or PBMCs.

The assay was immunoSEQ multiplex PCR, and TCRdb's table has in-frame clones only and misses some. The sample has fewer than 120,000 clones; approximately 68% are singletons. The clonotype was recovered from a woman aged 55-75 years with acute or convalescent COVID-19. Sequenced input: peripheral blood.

The CDR3 DNA follows: TGTGCCAGCAGCTTAGGTGGGAGGGAGACCCAGTACTTC. It is translated as CASSLGGRETQYF. The chain employs TRBV7-9 and TRBJ2-5, with D maybe TRBD2 (6 bases). The CDR3 is 13 residues long. Germline lookup yields CDR1 SEHNR and CDR2 FQNEAQ (reference sequence). The V gene lost 1 base and the J gene lost 5 bases, with 8 bases spanning the gap. The variable domain in full, completed from reference TRBV7-9 and TRBJ2-5, reads DTGVSQNPRHKITKRGQNVTFRCDPISEHNRLYWYRQTLGQGPEFLTYFQNEAQLEKSRLLSDRFSAERPKGSFSTLEIQRTEQGDSAMYLCASSLGGRETQYFGPGTRLLVL.